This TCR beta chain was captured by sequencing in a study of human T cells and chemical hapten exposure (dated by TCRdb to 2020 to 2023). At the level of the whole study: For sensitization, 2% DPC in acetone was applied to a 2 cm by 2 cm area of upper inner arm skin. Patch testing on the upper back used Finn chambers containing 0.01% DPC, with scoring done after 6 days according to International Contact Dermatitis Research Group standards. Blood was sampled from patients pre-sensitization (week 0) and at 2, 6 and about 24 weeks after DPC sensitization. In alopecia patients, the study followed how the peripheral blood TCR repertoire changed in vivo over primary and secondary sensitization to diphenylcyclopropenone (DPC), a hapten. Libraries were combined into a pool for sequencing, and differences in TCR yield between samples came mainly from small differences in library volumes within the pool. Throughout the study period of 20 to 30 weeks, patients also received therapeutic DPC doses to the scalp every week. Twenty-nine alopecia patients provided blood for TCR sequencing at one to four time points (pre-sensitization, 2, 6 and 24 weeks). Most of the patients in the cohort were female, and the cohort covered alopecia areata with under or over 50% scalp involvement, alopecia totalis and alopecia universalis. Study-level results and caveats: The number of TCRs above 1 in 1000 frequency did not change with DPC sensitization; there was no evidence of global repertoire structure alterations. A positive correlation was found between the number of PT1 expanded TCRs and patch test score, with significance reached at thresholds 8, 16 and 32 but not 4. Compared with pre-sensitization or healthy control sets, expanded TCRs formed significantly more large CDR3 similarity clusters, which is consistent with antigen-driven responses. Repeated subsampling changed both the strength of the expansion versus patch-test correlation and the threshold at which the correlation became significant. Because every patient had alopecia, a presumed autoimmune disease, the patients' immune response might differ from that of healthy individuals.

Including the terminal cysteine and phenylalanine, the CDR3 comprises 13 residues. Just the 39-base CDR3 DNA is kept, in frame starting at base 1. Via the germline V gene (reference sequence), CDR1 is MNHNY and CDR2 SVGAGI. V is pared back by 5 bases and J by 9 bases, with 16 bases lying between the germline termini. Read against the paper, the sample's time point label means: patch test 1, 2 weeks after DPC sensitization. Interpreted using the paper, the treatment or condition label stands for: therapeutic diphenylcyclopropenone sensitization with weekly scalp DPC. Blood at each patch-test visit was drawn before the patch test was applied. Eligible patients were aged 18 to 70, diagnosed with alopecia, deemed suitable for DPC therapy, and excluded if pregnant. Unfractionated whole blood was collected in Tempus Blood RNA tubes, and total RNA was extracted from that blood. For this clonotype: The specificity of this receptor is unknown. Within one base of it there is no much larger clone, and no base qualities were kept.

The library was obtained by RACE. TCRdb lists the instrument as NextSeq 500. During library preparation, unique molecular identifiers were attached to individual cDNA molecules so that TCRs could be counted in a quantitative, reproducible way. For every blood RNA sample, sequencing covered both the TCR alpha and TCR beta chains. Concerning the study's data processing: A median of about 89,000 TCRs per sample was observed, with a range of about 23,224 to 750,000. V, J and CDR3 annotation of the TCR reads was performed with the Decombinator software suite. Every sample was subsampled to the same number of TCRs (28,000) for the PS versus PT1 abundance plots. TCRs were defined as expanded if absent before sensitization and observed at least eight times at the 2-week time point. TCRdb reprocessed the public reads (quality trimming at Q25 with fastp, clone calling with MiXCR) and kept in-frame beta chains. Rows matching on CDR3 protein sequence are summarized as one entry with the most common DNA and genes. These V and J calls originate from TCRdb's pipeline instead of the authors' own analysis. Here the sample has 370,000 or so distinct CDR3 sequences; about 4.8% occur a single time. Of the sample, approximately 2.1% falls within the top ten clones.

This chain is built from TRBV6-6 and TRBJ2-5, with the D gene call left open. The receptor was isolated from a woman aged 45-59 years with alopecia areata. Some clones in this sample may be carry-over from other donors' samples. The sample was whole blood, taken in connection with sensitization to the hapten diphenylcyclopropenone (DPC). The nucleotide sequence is TGTGCCAGCAGTCCGACGGCGGAAGTGGCCCAGTACTTC. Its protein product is CASSPTAEVAQYF.